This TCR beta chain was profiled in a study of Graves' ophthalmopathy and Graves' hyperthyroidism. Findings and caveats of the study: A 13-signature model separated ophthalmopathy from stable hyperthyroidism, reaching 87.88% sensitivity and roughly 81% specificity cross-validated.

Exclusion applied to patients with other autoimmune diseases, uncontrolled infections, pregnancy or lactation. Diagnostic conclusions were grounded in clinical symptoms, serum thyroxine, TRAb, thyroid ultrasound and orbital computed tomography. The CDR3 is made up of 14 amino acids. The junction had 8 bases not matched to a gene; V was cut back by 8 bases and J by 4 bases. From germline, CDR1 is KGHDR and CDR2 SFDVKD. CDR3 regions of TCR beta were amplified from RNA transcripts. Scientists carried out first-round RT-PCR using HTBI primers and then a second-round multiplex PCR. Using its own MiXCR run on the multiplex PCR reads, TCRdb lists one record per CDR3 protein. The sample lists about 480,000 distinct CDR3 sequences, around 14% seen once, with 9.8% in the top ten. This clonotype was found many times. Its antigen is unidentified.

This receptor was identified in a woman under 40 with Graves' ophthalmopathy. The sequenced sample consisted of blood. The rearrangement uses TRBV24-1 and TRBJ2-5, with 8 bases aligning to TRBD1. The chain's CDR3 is CATKRTGRTETQYF. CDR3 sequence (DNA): TGTGCCACCAAGAGGACAGGGAGGACAGAGACCCAGTACTTC.